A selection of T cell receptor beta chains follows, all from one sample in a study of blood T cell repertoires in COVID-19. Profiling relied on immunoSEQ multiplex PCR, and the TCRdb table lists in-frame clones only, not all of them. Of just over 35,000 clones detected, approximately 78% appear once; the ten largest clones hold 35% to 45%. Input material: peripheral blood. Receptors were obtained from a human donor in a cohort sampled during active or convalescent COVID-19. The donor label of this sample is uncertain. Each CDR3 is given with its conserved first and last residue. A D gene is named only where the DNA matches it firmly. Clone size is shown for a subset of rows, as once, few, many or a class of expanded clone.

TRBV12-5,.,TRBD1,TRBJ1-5,TGTGCTAGTGCTCAGGGGGCGACTCAGCCCCAGCATTTT,CASAQGATQPQHF
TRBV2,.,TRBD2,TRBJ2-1,TGTGCCAGTCAACTAGCGGGAGTCGGTGAGCAGTTCTTC,CASQLAGVGEQFF
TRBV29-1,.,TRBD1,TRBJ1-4,TGCAGCGTTGAAGAGGGTTCGGGACAGCTCCCCATTAGAAAACTGTTTTTT,CSVEEGSGQLPIRKLFF
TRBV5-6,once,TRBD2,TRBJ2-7,TGTGCCAGCAGCTTGCTAGCGGGAGTTGACGAGCAGTACTTC,CASSLLAGVDEQYF
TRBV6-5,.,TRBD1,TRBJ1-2,TGTGCCAGCAGTAACTGGACAGGGAACTATGGCTACACCTTC,CASSNWTGNYGYTF
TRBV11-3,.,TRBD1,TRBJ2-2,TGTGCCAGCAGCCCGACAGGGGGCCTAGGCGGGGAGCTGTTTTTT,CASSPTGGLGGELFF
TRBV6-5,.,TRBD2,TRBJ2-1,TGTGCCAGCGCCCGGGAGGGCCGTAGTGAGCAGTTCTTC,CASAREGRSEQFF
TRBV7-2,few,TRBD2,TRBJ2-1,TGTGCCAGCAGCCCCATCGTCGGGACTAGCGGGAAATATGAGCAGTTCTTC,CASSPIVGTSGKYEQFF
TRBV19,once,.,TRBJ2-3,TGTGCCAGTAGTCCCGAACTCTCCCTTGGCACAGATACGCAGTATTTT,CASSPELSLGTDTQYF
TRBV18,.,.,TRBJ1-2,TGTGCCAGCTCACCGGGAAGGGGTAACTATGGCTACACCTTC,CASSPGRGNYGYTF
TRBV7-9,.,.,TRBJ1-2,TGTGCCAGCAGCTTAGACAGGGAGGGAGGCTACACCTTC,CASSLDREGGYTF
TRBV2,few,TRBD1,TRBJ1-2,TGTGCCATACGGGACAGCCTGAGGGGGTATGGCTACACCTTC,CAIRDSLRGYGYTF
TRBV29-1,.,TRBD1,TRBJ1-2,TGCAGCGTTGGGACAGGGGGCCCATATGGCTACACCTTC,CSVGTGGPYGYTF
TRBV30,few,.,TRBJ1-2,TGTGCCTGGAGTGCCACGGACTATGGCTACACCTTC,CAWSATDYGYTF
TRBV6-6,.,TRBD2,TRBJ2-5,TGTGCCAGCACCCGGGGAGCGGGATTGGTGGAGACCCAGTACTTC,CASTRGAGLVETQYF
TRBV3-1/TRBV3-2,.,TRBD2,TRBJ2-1,TGTGCCAGCAGCCTGAGCGGGGACTACAATGAGCAGTTCTTC,CASSLSGDYNEQFF
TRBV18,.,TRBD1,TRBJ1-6,TGTGCCAGCTCCGGGGACAGGGGCAATAATTCACCCCTCCACTTT,CASSGDRGNNSPLHF
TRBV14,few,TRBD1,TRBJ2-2,TGTGCCAGCGGTTCCTCGGGACAGGGAAATACCGGGGAGCTGTTTTTT,CASGSSGQGNTGELFF
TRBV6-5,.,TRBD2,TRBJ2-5,TGTGCCAGCAGTCTAGCGGGAGGAAAAGAGACCCAGTACTTC,CASSLAGGKETQYF
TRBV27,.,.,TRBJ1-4,TGTGCCAGCAGCCAGGAGGGCCGGGAAAAACTGTTTTTT,CASSQEGREKLFF
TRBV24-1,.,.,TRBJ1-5,TGTGCCACCAGTGACCCCGGCAGGGGCAATCAGCCCCAGCATTTT,CATSDPGRGNQPQHF
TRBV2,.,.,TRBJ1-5,TGTGCCAGCAGTAGGGGGGGCGGGCAGCCCCAGCATTTT,CASSRGGGQPQHF
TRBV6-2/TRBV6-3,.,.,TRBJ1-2,TGTGCCAGCAGTTACGTGCAGAACTATGGCTACACCTTC,CASSYVQNYGYTF
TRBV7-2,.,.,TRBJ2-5,TGTGCCAGCAGCTTAGCGGGAGACGGAGAGACCCAGTACTTC,CASSLAGDGETQYF
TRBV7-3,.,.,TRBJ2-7,TGTGCCAGCAGCTTATCGGACAGCTACGAGCAGTACTTC,CASSLSDSYEQYF
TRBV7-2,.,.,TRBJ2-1,TGTGCCAGCAGCTTACGGGCCGCAGGGATAGACAATGAGCAGTTCTTC,CASSLRAAGIDNEQFF
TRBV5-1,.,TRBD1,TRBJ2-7,TGCGCCAGCTCCGGGACAGGGTACGAGCAGTACTTC,CASSGTGYEQYF
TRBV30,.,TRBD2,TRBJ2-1,TGTGCCTGGGGAGGGAGCGGGAGCACTAATGAGCAGTTCTTC,CAWGGSGSTNEQFF